Listed below are T cell receptor beta chains from one sample, sequenced in a study of immune heterogeneity within non-small cell lung tumors. MiXCR, run by TCRdb on the multiplex PCR reads, gives a single entry per CDR3 protein. The sample consists of approximately 12,000 distinct CDR3 sequences, 20% to 25% of them appearing once. The sample comprised lung tumor tissue. These receptors were collected from a man aged 55 to 69 with non-small cell lung cancer. Both conserved end residues are part of each CDR3. The D gene is left open where the match is weak. The size entry is marked missing in some rows and otherwise reads once, few, many or a size class.

V: TRBV19
J: TRBJ2-1
D: TRBD2
size: many
CDR3: CASSIRTSGRRGEQFF

V: TRBV11-3
J: TRBJ1-3
D: -
size: -
CDR3: CASSLRQSGNTIYF

V: TRBV19
J: TRBJ1-2
D: -
size: -
CDR3: CASSIDPPAGSGNYGYTF

V: TRBV2
J: TRBJ2-3
D: -
size: few
CDR3: CASSEKPILDTQYF

V: TRBV20-1
J: TRBJ1-1
D: -
size: medium-sized
CDR3: CSARDPGPGTEAFF

V: TRBV9
J: TRBJ2-6
D: -
size: -
CDR3: CASSVLAGANVLTF

V: TRBV12-5
J: TRBJ1-1
D: -
size: many
CDR3: CASGPSRGGTEAFF

V: TRBV30
J: TRBJ2-7
D: -
size: -
CDR3: CAWSRGGGGNNEQYF

V: TRBV12-3/TRBV12-4
J: TRBJ2-3
D: TRBD2
size: many
CDR3: CASSDSGTTDTQYF

V: TRBV12-3/TRBV12-4
J: TRBJ2-7
D: -
size: medium-sized
CDR3: CASSLGQSYEQYF

V: TRBV5-1
J: TRBJ2-1
D: -
size: -
CDR3: CASSLRYNEQFF

V: TRBV28
J: TRBJ1-1
D: -
size: -
CDR3: CASSQVSFGGTFF

V: TRBV18
J: TRBJ1-1
D: -
size: medium-sized
CDR3: CASSVQTGVKHTEAFF

V: TRBV20-1
J: TRBJ2-1
D: TRBD2
size: few
CDR3: CSAKGLAGEQFF

V: TRBV18
J: TRBJ1-5
D: TRBD1
size: few
CDR3: CASSPQTGYQPQHF

V: TRBV30
J: TRBJ1-1
D: -
size: -
CDR3: CAWKVFGLSTEAFF

V: TRBV28
J: TRBJ2-1
D: TRBD1
size: many
CDR3: CASSLQGVEQFF

V: TRBV4-1
J: TRBJ1-2
D: -
size: many
CDR3: CASSQWGAQDGYTF

V: TRBV20-1
J: TRBJ2-1
D: -
size: -
CDR3: CSAGSFNEQFF